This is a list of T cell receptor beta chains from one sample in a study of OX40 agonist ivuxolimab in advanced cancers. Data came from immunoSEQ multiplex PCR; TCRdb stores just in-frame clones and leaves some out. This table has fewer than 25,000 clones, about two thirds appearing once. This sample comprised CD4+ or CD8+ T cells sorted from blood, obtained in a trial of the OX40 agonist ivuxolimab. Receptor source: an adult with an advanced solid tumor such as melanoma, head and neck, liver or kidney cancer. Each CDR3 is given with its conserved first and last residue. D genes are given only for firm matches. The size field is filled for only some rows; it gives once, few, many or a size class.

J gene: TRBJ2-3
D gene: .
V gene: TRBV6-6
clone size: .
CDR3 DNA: TGTGCCAGCAACGGACTGGATACTAGCACAGATACGCAGTATTTT
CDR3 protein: CASNGLDTSTDTQYF

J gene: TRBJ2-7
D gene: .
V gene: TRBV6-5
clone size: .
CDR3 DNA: TGTGCCAGCAGTTACTCCTTAAGGGTGGACGAGCAGTACTTC
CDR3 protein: CASSYSLRVDEQYF

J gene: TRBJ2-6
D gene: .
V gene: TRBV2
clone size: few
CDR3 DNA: TGTGCCAGCAGTGCTGACTCTGGGGCCAACGTCCTGACTTTC
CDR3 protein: CASSADSGANVLTF

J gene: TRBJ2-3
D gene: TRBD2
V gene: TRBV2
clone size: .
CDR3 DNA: TGTGCCAGCAGTGACAGGCTAGCGGGATCAGATACGCAGTATTTT
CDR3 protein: CASSDRLAGSDTQYF

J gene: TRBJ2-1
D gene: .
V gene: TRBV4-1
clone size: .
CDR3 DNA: TGCGCCAGCAGCCGCCGGGACAATTCCTACAATGAGCAGTTCTTC
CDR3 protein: CASSRRDNSYNEQFF

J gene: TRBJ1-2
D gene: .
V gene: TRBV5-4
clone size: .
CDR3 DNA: TGTGCCAGCAGTACGGAAACTAACTATGGCTACACCTTC
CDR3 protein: CASSTETNYGYTF

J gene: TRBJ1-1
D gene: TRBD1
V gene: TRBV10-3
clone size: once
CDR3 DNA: TGTGCCATCAGTGAGGGGACAGGCATGAACACTGAAGCTTTCTTT
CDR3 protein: CAISEGTGMNTEAFF

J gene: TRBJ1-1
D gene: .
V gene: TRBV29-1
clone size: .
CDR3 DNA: TGCAGCGTCGGGACGGGAAACACTGAAGCTTTCTTT
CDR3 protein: CSVGTGNTEAFF

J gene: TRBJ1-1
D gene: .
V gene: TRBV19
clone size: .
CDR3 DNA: TGTGCCAGTAGTATAGGTGGGTTGGCTGAAGCTTTCTTT
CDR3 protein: CASSIGGLAEAFF

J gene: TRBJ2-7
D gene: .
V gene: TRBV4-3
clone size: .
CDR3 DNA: TGCGCCAGCAGCCAAGATTGGGACGGGGTTACCTACGAGCAGTACTTC
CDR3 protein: CASSQDWDGVTYEQYF

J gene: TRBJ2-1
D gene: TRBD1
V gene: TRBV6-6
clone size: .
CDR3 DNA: TGTGCCAGCAGTCCGGGACAGGGGCCCTACAATGAGCAGTTCTTC
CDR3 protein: CASSPGQGPYNEQFF

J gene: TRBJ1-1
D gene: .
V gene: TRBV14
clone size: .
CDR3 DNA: TGTGCCAGCAGCCAAGAGCTCGGCATGAACACTGAAGCTTTCTTT
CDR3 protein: CASSQELGMNTEAFF

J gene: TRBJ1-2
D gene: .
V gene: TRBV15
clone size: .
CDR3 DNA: TGTGCCACCAGCAGAGGGGGGGGGACCTATGGCTACACCTTC
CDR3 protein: CATSRGGGTYGYTF

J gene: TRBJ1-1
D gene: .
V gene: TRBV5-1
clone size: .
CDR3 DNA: TGCGCCAGCAGCGCCGGATGGGCAGGGGTTGAAGCTTTCTTT
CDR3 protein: CASSAGWAGVEAFF

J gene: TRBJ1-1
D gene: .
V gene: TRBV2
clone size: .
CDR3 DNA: TGTGCCAGCACGGAGAACACTGAAGCTTTCTTT
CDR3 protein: CASTENTEAFF

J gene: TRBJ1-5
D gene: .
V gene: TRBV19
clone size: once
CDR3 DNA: TGTGCCAGTAGTATGTTTCGGGGTCAGCCCCAGCATTTT
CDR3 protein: CASSMFRGQPQHF

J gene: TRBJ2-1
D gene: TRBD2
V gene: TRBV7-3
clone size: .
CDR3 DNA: TGTGCCAGCAGCCCTGTTAGCGGGAGTAATGAGCAGTTCTTC
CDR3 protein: CASSPVSGSNEQFF

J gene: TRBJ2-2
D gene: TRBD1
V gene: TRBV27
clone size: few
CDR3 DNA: TGTGCCAGTACCGGGACAGGGGGTTTGGCCGGGGAGCTGTTTTTT
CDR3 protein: CASTGTGGLAGELFF

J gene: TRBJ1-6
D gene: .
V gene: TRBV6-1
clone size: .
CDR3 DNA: TGTGCCAGCAGTGAAGCGGAATCATGGGGCACCTCCTATAATTCACCCCTCCACTTT
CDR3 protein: CASSEAESWGTSYNSPLHF

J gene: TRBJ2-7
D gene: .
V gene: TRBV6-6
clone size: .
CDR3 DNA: TGTGCCAGCAGGGGGGTTGCCTACGAGCAGTACTTC
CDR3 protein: CASRGVAYEQYF

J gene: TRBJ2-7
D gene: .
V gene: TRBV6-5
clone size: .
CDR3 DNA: TGTGCCAGCAGTTACGGGTCGGGTTACGAGCAGTACTTC
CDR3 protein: CASSYGSGYEQYF